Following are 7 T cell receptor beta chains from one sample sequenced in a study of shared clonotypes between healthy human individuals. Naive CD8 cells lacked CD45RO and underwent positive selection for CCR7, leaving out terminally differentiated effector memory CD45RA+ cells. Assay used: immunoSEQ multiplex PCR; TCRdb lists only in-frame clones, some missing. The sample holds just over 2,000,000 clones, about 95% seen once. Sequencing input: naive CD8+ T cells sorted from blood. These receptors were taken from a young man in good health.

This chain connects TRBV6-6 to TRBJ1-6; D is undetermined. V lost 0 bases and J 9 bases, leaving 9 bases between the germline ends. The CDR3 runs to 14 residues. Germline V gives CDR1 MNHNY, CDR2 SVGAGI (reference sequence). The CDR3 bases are TGTGCCAGCAGTTACTCGGACGGCGGTTCACCCCTCCACTTT. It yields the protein CASSYSDGGSPLHF.

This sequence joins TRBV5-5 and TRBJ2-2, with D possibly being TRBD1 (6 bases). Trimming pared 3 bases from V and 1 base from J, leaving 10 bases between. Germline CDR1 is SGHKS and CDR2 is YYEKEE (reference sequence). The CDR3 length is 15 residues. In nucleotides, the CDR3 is TGTGCCAGCAGCTCCGCAGGGGAGAACACCGGGGAGCTGTTTTTT. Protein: CASSSAGENTGELFF.

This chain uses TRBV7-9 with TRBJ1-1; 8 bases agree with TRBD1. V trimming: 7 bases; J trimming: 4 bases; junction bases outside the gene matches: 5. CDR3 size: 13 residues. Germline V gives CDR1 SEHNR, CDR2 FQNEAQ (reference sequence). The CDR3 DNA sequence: TGTGCCAGCACGGACAGGGTTGGCACTGAAGCTTTCTTT. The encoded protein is CASTDRVGTEAFF.

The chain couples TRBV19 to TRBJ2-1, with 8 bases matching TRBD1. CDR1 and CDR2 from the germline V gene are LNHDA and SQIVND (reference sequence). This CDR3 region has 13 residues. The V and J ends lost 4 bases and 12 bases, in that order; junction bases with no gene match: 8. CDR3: CASSTYSGTGQFF. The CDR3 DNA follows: TGTGCCAGTAGTACTTACTCCGGGACAGGGCAGTTCTTC.

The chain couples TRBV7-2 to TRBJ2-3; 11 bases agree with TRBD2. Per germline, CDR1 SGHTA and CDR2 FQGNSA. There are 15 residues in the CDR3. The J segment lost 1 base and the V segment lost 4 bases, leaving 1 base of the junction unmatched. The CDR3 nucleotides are TGTGCCAGCAGCTCACTAGCGGGGGGCACAGATACGCAGTATTTT. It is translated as CASSSLAGGTDTQYF.

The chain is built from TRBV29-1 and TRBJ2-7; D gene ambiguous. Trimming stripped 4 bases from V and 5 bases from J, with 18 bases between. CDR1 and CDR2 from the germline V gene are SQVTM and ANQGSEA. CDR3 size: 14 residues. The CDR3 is CSVVPGRKHDEQYF. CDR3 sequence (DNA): TGCAGCGTTGTACCCGGCAGGAAACACGACGAGCAGTACTTC.

The CDR3 region is CASKPQGLGGDTQYF. CDR3 in DNA: TGTGCCAGCAAACCACAGGGGTTGGGAGGAGATACGCAGTATTTT. The genes are TRBV28 and TRBJ2-3; weak D call: TRBD1 (7 bases). The CDR3 covers 15 residues. Per germline, CDR1 MDHEN and CDR2 SYDVKM. The V end lost 7 bases, the J end lost 5 bases, and 19 bases lay between the germline ends.